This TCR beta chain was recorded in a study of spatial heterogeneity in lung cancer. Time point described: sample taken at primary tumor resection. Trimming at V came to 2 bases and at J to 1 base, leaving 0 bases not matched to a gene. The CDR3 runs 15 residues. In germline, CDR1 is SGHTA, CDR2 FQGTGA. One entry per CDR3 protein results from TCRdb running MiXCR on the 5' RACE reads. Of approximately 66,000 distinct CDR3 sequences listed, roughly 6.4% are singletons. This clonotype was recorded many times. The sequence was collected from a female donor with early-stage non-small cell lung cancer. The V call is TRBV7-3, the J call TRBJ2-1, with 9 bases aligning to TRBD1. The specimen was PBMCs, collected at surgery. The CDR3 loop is CASSLGQGSYNEQFF. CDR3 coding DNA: TGTGCCAGCAGCTTAGGACAGGGGTCCTACAATGAGCAGTTCTTC.